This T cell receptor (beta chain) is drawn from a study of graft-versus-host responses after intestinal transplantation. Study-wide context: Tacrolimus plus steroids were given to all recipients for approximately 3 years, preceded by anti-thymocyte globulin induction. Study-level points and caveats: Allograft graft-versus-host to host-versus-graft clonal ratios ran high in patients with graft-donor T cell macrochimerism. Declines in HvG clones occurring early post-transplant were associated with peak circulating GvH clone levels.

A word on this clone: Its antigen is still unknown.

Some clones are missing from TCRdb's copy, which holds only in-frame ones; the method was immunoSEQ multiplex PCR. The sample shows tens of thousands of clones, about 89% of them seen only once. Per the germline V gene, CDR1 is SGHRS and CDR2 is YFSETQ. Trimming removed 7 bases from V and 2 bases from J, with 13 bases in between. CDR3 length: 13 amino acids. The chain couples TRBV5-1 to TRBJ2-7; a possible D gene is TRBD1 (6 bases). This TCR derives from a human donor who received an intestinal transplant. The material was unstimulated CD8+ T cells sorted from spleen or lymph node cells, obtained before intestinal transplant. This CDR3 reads CASSRGIPYEQYF. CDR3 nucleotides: TGCGCCAGCTCGAGGGGGATCCCCTACGAGCAGTACTTC.